This TCR beta chain was retrieved from a study of blood T cell repertoires in COVID-19. Profiling relied on immunoSEQ multiplex PCR, and the TCRdb table lists in-frame clones only, not all of them. This sample yields around 81,000 clones, of which nearly 90% are seen a single time; more than 5.5% belongs to the top ten. Germline V CDR1 and CDR2: LGHDT, YNNKEL (reference sequence). The CDR3 totals 15 residues. Trimming removed 0 bases from V and 5 bases from J; junction bases left unmatched: 5. This TCR derives from a man in his 70s with acute or convalescent COVID-19. Sequencing input: peripheral blood. This chain links TRBV3-1 (or the pseudogene TRBV3-2) with TRBJ2-3, with 7 positions matching TRBD2. The CDR3 sequence is CASSQETAGKDTQYF. Written as DNA, the CDR3 is TGTGCCAGCAGCCAAGAAACAGCGGGGAAAGATACGCAGTATTTT.